The following is a TCR beta chain sequence with its context. Antigen specificity is unknown. This sample was included in a study of T cell repertoires in cytomegalovirus infection. Study-wide background: An indication of both CMV infection and matching HLA type came from public TCR beta signatures.

From the reads, TCRdb called clonotypes with MiXCR, one entry per CDR3 protein. This sample carries more than 650,000 distinct CDR3 sequences, 35% to 40% of them seen once, and the ten largest clones take around 3%. Trimming removed 5 bases from V and 4 bases from J; junction bases left unmatched: 5. Germline V CDR1 and CDR2: MNHNY, SVGAGI (reference sequence). CDR3 length: 14 residues. Broader study findings: Carriers of CMV plus the relevant HLA were identified by cumulative public TCR beta family frequency. In two of eight donors, the top clonotype was HLA-C-restricted CMV-specific.

This rearrangement joins TRBV6-6 to TRBJ1-1; TRBD1 matches at 9 bases. The sequence derives from a human donor in good health (CMV status not recorded). Some clones in this sample may be carry-over from other donors' samples. What was sequenced was PBMCs. Here the CDR3 reads CASSPRDRATEAFF. CDR3 bases: TGTGCCAGCAGTCCCCGGGACAGGGCCACTGAAGCTTTCTTT.